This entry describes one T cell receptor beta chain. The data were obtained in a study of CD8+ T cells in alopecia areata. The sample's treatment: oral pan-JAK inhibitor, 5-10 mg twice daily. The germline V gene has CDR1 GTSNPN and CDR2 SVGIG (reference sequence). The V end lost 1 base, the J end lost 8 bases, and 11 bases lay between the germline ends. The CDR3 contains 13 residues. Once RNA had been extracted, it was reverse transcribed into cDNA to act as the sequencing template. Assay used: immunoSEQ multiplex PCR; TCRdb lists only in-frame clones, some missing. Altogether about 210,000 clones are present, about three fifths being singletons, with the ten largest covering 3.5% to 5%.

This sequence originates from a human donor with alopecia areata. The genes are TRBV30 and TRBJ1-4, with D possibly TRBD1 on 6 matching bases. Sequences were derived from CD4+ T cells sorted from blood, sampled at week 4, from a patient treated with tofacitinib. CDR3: CAWSAAGAEKLFF. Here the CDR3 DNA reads TGTGCCTGGAGTGCCGCAGGGGCCGAAAAACTGTTTTTT.